Below are 5 T cell receptor beta chains sequenced from a single sample in a study of T-cell memory formation after mild COVID-19. TCRdb ran MiXCR on the 5' RACE reads and lists one entry per CDR3 protein. The table shows 450,000 or so distinct CDR3 sequences, with about 23% occurring only once. What was sequenced was PBMCs or a T cell subset sorted from them (not recorded which). The receptor source for this set is an adult woman who had mild COVID-19 (a few samples of this study predate the infection). Cell type and time point are not known.

This clonotype was recorded a few times. The CDR3 DNA reads as TGTGCCAGCAGTCCCGACAGGGGACTATCCTACAATGAGCAGTTCTTC. Amino acids: CASSPDRGLSYNEQFF. The rearrangement uses TRBV6-6 and TRBJ2-1, with D possibly matching TRBD1 (8 bases). This CDR3 is 16 amino acids long. Trimming pared 5 bases from V and 1 base from J, leaving 15 bases between. CDR1 and CDR2 (germline): MNHNY, SVGAGI (reference sequence).

V gene TRBV5-1 combines with J gene TRBJ2-2; 7 bases align to TRBD2. Germline V gene data show CDR1 as SGHRS and CDR2 as YFSETQ. J gave up 6 bases and V 1 base, and 9 bases lay outside the gene matches. The CDR3 consists of 16 residues. This chain's CDR3 is CASSLTSGAIPGELFF. CDR3 coding DNA: TGCGCCAGCAGCTTGACCAGCGGGGCTATACCCGGGGAGCTGTTTTTT.

The sample holds a few counts of this clonotype. The V and J genes are TRBV7-8 and TRBJ1-1, with 7 positions matching TRBD1. Germline V gene lookup returns CDR1 SGHVS and CDR2 FQNEAQ. The CDR3 loop spans 15 amino acids. Germline trimming cut 5 bases from V and 6 bases from J; bases unmatched to any gene: 12. The CDR3 sequence: CASSPRTGGDPEAFF. CDR3 bases: TGTGCCAGCAGCCCTAGGACAGGAGGGGACCCTGAAGCTTTCTTT.

This clonotype appeared a few times. The chain is built from TRBV7-8 and TRBJ2-1, with 10 bases identical to TRBD2. V lost 5 bases to trimming and J lost 2 bases; unmatched junction nucleotides: 18. The CDR3 is made up of 20 amino acids. CDR1 and CDR2 (germline): SGHVS, FQNEAQ. Here the CDR3 reads CASSVRRLAGDWSPYNEQFF. The CDR3 nucleotides are TGTGCCAGCAGCGTCCGGCGGCTAGCGGGAGACTGGAGCCCCTACAATGAGCAGTTCTTC. The entire variable domain, with the rest obtained from reference TRBV7-8 and TRBJ2-1, is as follows: GAGVSQSPRYKVAKRGQDVALRCDPISGHVSLFWYQQALGQGPEFLTYFQNEAQLDKSGLPSDRFFAERPEGSVSTLKIQRTQQEDSAVYLCASSVRRLAGDWSPYNEQFFGPGTRLTVL.

This clonotype has a handful of counts. The rearrangement links TRBV7-2 to TRBJ2-7; 8 bases match TRBD2. V shed 2 bases and J 6 bases; nucleotides not matched to a gene: 9. The V gene's germline CDR1 is SGHTA and CDR2 FQGNSA. This CDR3 is 15 amino acids long. Written as DNA, the CDR3 is TGTGCCAGCAGCTTAACGAGCGGGAGCGGTTTCGAGCAGTACTTC. Protein sequence: CASSLTSGSGFEQYF.